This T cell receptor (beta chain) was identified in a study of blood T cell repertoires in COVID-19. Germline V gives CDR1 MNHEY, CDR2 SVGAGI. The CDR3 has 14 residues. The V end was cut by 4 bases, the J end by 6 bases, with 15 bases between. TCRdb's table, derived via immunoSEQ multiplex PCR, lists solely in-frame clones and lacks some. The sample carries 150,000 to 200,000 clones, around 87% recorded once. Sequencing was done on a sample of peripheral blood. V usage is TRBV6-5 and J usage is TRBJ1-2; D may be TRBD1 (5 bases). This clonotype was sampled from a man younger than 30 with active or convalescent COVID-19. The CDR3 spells CASSWTTQGNGYTF. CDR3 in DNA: TGTGCCAGCAGTTGGACGACCCAGGGAAATGGCTACACCTTC.